This T cell receptor beta chain was observed in a study of tumour-infiltrating T cells in Burkitt lymphoma. Measured with immunoSEQ multiplex PCR; TCRdb has only the in-frame clones, and not every one. The sample records some 9,200 clones, less than 65% being singletons. The CDR3 contains 15 residues. Germline-derived CDR1 and CDR2 are SGHDN and FVKESK. V trimming: 1 base; J trimming: 5 bases; junction bases outside the gene matches: 6. Sequencing was performed on tumor tissue. The chain has TRBV14 and TRBJ1-2, with TRBD1 identical over 8 bases. The receptor comes from a human donor with diffuse large B-cell lymphoma. DNA of the CDR3: TGTGCCAGCAGCCAAGGACAGGGGATGCCATATGGCTACACCTTC. Translation gives CASSQGQGMPYGYTF.